One sample yielded the 27 T cell receptor beta chains listed below, sequenced in a study of memory CD4+ T cells and cytomegalovirus serostatus. The sort gate was single viable CD3+CD4+CD8-CD45RO+ cells for memory CD4+ T cells. Assay used: immunoSEQ multiplex PCR; TCRdb lists only in-frame clones, some missing. The top ten clones hold approximately 0.99% of a sample with roughly 60,000 clones, about 81% of them seen once. The sequenced sample consisted of memory CD4+ T cells from blood. These receptors originate from an adult in good health and CMV-seronegative.

The chain recombines TRBV10-3 with TRBJ1-2; possibly TRBD1 for D (5 bases). The CDR3 extends over 14 amino acids. Germline-derived CDR1 and CDR2 are ENHRY and SYGVKD. V lost 6 bases and J lost 1, with 12 bases in between. CDR3 region: CAIRAAGSNYGYTF. The CDR3 bases are TGTGCCATCAGAGCCGCAGGGAGTAACTATGGCTACACCTTC.

V and J are TRBV5-5 and TRBJ1-5; 8 nucleotides line up with TRBD1. This CDR3 has 16 residues. Looked up from germline, CDR1 is SGHKS and CDR2 is YYEKEE (reference sequence). V shed 0 bases, J shed 6 bases, and the junction held 8 bases outside the gene matches. This CDR3 is CASSLGIGQGLQPQHF. CDR3 sequence (DNA): TGTGCCAGCAGCTTGGGAATAGGACAGGGTCTTCAGCCCCAGCATTTT.

The CDR3 DNA reads TGTGCCAGCAGCTTAAGGACAGGGGGTTCTAGCAATCAGCCCCAGCATTTT. This gives the protein CASSLRTGGSSNQPQHF. The gene calls are TRBV5-6 and TRBJ1-5, with 10 bases aligning to TRBD1. This CDR3 spans 17 amino acids. V was pared by 2 bases and J by 0 bases, with 5 bases of the junction left unmatched. Germline assignment: CDR1 SGHDT and CDR2 YYEEEE.

The rearrangement joins TRBV2 to TRBJ2-1; unclear D gene. The CDR3 contains 13 residues. Germline V gene sequence: CDR1 SNHLY, CDR2 FYNNEI. V was shortened by 4 bases and J by 5 bases, with 9 bases between the two germline ends. The CDR3 DNA sequence: TGTGCCAGCAGTGTATATAAGAACAATGAGCAGTTCTTC. This encodes CASSVYKNNEQFF.

This clone was counted a single time. This chain joins TRBV7-6 and TRBJ2-3; D is perhaps TRBD2 (5 bases). The V and J ends lost 2 bases and 0 bases respectively, with 15 bases between them. The length of the CDR3 is 17 residues. The germline V gene encodes CDR1 SGHVS and CDR2 FNYEAQ. CDR3 amino acids: CASSLFPRGSSTDTQYF. DNA of the CDR3: TGTGCCAGCAGCTTATTCCCCCGCGGGTCTAGCACAGATACGCAGTATTTT.

The chain is built from TRBV6-6 and TRBJ1-1; D is uncertain. V dropped 5 bases and J dropped 0 bases, with 13 bases sitting between them. The CDR3 is made up of 15 amino acids. The germline gives CDR1 MNHNY, CDR2 SVGAGI (reference sequence). This CDR3 reads CASSRPAPMNTEAFF. The CDR3 DNA reads TGTGCCAGCAGTCGACCGGCTCCTATGAACACTGAAGCTTTCTTT.

The V gene is TRBV29-1, the J gene TRBJ1-5; tentative D call: TRBD1 (5 bases). Germline V gene data show CDR1 as SQVTM and CDR2 as ANQGSEA. The V end lost 5 bases, the J end lost 1 base, and 6 bases lay between the germline ends. The CDR3 is made up of 12 amino acids. The CDR3 loop reads CSVRDSNQPQHF. The CDR3 DNA sequence: TGCAGCGTTCGGGACAGCAATCAGCCCCAGCATTTT.

The V call is TRBV28, the J call TRBJ2-3, with 9 bases aligning to TRBD1. V was pared by 6 bases and J by 5 bases, with 12 bases of the junction left unmatched. Germline V gene data show CDR1 as MDHEN and CDR2 as SYDVKM. The CDR3 has 16 residues. CDR3 protein: CASRYLGQGGRDTQYF. CDR3 nucleotides: TGTGCCAGCAGATACTTGGGACAGGGCGGTCGAGATACGCAGTATTTT.

V is TRBV4-2 and J is TRBJ1-4; a possible D gene is TRBD1 (6 bases). Per germline, CDR1 LGHNA and CDR2 YNFKEQ. V gave up 0 bases and J gave up 8 bases, with 16 bases separating them. This CDR3 has 16 amino acids. CDR3 residues: CASSQEARGAGEKLFF. The CDR3 DNA reads TGTGCCAGCAGCCAAGAGGCTCGGGGGGCGGGAGAAAAACTGTTTTTT.

The chain employs TRBV19 and TRBJ1-4, with TRBD1 identical over 11 bases. Trimming cost V 8 bases and J 7 bases; bases outside gene matches: 12. CDR1 and CDR2 (germline): LNHDA, SQIVND (reference sequence). This CDR3 region has 16 residues. The chain's CDR3 is CASGPNRGQGGEKLFF. The CDR3 DNA follows: TGTGCCAGTGGACCGAACCGGGGACAGGGGGGTGAAAAACTGTTTTTT.

The chain uses TRBV7-9 and TRBJ2-7, with D tentatively TRBD1 or TRBD2 (6 bases each). V lost 4 bases to trimming and J lost 5 bases, with 15 bases between them. The germline gives CDR1 SEHNR, CDR2 FQNEAQ (reference sequence). This CDR3 has 14 residues. CDR3 amino acids: CASSWGGGGDEQYF. The CDR3 DNA reads TGTGCCAGCAGCTGGGGAGGAGGGGGTGACGAGCAGTACTTC. Variable domain in full (rest from reference TRBV7-9 and TRBJ2-7): DTGVSQNPRHKITKRGQNVTFRCDPISEHNRLYWYRQTLGQGPEFLTYFQNEAQLEKSRLLSDRFSAERPKGSFSTLEIQRTEQGDSAMYLCASSWGGGGDEQYFGPGTRLTVT.

This clone was found a few times. The chain uses TRBV4-2 and TRBJ2-1; 10 nucleotides line up with TRBD1. The CDR3 has 15 residues. Losses at the gene ends were 3 bases for V and 5 bases for J; bases not matched to a gene: 4. The V gene's germline CDR1 is LGHNA and CDR2 YNFKEQ. The CDR3 loop is CASSQRTGGNNEQFF. The CDR3 DNA sequence: TGTGCCAGCAGCCAGAGGACAGGGGGAAACAATGAGCAGTTCTTC.

The rearrangement joins TRBV25-1 to TRBJ1-3; D is ambiguous. This CDR3 spans 13 amino acids. Trimming removed 5 bases at V and 4 bases at J, with 9 bases between. In germline, CDR1 is MGHDK, CDR2 SYGVNS. CDR3 residues: CASSRADGNTIYF. Written as DNA, the CDR3 is TGTGCCAGCAGTCGGGCAGACGGAAACACCATATATTTT.

The chain is built from TRBV10-1 and TRBJ2-3; perhaps D is TRBD1 or TRBD2 (7 bases each). This CDR3 is built from 14 residues. Germline assignment: CDR1 WNHNN and CDR2 SYGVQD (reference sequence). The germline V and J ends were trimmed by 2 bases and 3 bases, with 9 bases remaining between them. The CDR3 nucleotides are TGCGCCAGCAGTGAGCAGGGGGGGACAGATACGCAGTATTTT. Residues: CASSEQGGTDTQYF.

The sample holds one count of this clone. The rearrangement uses TRBV19 and TRBJ2-1; the D gene is possibly TRBD2 (5 bases). Germline V gives CDR1 LNHDA, CDR2 SQIVND (reference sequence). This CDR3 contains 14 residues. The V gene lost 3 bases and the J gene lost 3 bases, with 9 bases spanning the gap. The chain's CDR3 is CASSIGGFYNEQFF. CDR3 coding DNA: TGTGCCAGTAGTATTGGCGGGTTCTACAATGAGCAGTTCTTC.

The chain couples TRBV5-6 to TRBJ1-1; the D is unclear. The CDR3 extends over 12 amino acids. Germline CDR1 SGHDT, CDR2 YYEEEE. V was trimmed by 3 bases and J by 2 bases, leaving 5 bases between them. CDR3 residues: CASSSPNTEAFF. As DNA, the CDR3 is TGTGCCAGCAGCTCGCCCAACACTGAAGCTTTCTTT.

The chain couples TRBV4-1 to TRBJ2-5, with 11 bases that match TRBD2. Germline V lookup: CDR1 MGHRA, CDR2 YSYEKL. The CDR3 is 17 amino acids. V lost 0 bases and J lost 3; bases outside the gene matches: 6. CDR3 in amino acids: CASSQDRASGRKETQYF. For the CDR3, the DNA is TGCGCCAGCAGCCAAGATCGGGCTAGCGGGAGGAAAGAGACCCAGTACTTC.

V gene TRBV27 combines with J gene TRBJ2-3; perhaps TRBD1 as D (6 bases). The CDR3 extends over 14 amino acids. Germline loops: CDR1 MNHEY, CDR2 SMNVEV (reference sequence). Trimming took 8 bases from V and 1 from J, leaving 13 bases between them. The CDR3 coding sequence is TGTGCCAGCCAAGTGGGGGCCGGCACAGATACGCAGTATTTT. Translated, it gives CASQVGAGTDTQYF.

CDR3 sequence reads: CASRVLAGGDGYTF. For the CDR3, the DNA is TGTGCCAGCAGGGTCCTTGCAGGGGGCGATGGCTACACCTTC. The chain employs TRBV2 and TRBJ1-2; TRBD1 matches at 8 bases. CDR3 length equals 14 residues. CDR1 is SNHLY, CDR2 FYNNEI, per germline. After removal of 6 bases from V and 6 bases from J, the junction contained 9 bases not matched to a gene.

The chain employs TRBV18 and TRBJ2-5, with 10 nucleotides matching TRBD2. With 2 bases clipped from V and 6 bases from J, the junction kept 6 bases outside the gene matches. Germline V CDR1 and CDR2: KGHSH, LQKENI. CDR3 length: 15 residues. The CDR3 protein is CASSPASGSAKTQYF. In DNA form, the CDR3 reads TGTGCCAGCTCACCAGCTAGCGGGAGTGCGAAGACCCAGTACTTC.

The chain couples TRBV9 to TRBJ2-6; 8 positions match TRBD1. Germline trimming cut 2 bases from V and 9 bases from J; bases unmatched to any gene: 1. The germline V gene has CDR1 SGDLS and CDR2 YYNGEE. This CDR3 has 13 amino acids. CDR3 region: CASSVGTGNVLTF. The CDR3 nucleotides are TGTGCCAGCAGCGTTGGGACAGGCAACGTCCTGACTTTC.

CDR3 residues: CASSELGDTRGGYTF. The CDR3 region has the DNA TGTGCCAGCAGTGAATTGGGGGATACACGTGGTGGCTACACCTTC. This sequence joins TRBV6-1 and TRBJ1-2, with D possibly matching TRBD1 (5 bases). Germline V gives CDR1 MNHNS, CDR2 SASEGT. V lost 2 bases and J lost 7, with 17 bases in between. The CDR3 has 15 amino acids.

This clone was observed a handful of times. This chain links TRBV28 with TRBJ2-7; 8 nucleotides agree with TRBD2. The germline V gene has CDR1 MDHEN and CDR2 SYDVKM. This CDR3 contains 15 residues. V lost 4 bases and J lost 4; bases outside the gene matches: 9. The CDR3 loop is CASSSHTSGQYEQYF. CDR3 in DNA: TGTGCCAGCAGTTCTCATACTAGCGGTCAATACGAGCAGTACTTC. The full variable domain, with the rest looked up from reference TRBV28 and TRBJ2-7, is DVKVTQSSRYLVKRTGEKVFLECVQDMDHENMFWYRQDPGLGLRLIYFSYDVKMKEKGDIPEGYSVSREKKERFSLILESASTNQTSMYLCASSSHTSGQYEQYFGPGTRLTVT.

There are a few counts of this clone. V is TRBV7-2 and J is TRBJ2-1; TRBD2 matches 8 bases. This CDR3 region has 17 residues. Germline-derived CDR1 and CDR2 are SGHTA and FQGNSA. The V segment lost 2 bases and the J segment 7 bases; nucleotides outside the gene matches: 13. The CDR3 sequence: CASSLFLMAGGRNEQFF. The CDR3 region has the DNA TGTGCCAGCAGCTTATTCTTGATGGCGGGAGGTAGGAATGAGCAGTTCTTC.

The chain carries TRBV7-3 and TRBJ2-4; tentatively, D is TRBD2 (5 bases). Germline-derived CDR1 and CDR2 are SGHTA and FQGTGA. The V end lost 4 bases, the J end lost 6 bases, and 10 bases lay between the germline ends. The CDR3 sequence is 13 residues long. CDR3 loop: CASSSGLGNIQYF. Here the CDR3 DNA reads TGTGCCAGCAGCTCCGGACTGGGAAACATTCAGTACTTC.

This chain uses TRBV12-5 with TRBJ1-3; D is uncertain. V lost 4 bases to trimming and J lost 1 base, with 17 bases between them. Germline CDR1 is LGHNT and CDR2 is FRNRAP. This CDR3 is 17 amino acids long. The CDR3 DNA is TGTGCTAGTGGTTCAAACCCCCCGTGGGGATCTGGAAACACCATATATTTT. It yields the protein CASGSNPPWGSGNTIYF.

Only one count was recorded for this clone. The chain combines TRBV6-6 with TRBJ1-5; D not certain. Deletions cut 7 bases from V and 0 bases from J, with 10 bases between. Germline values: CDR1 MNHNY, CDR2 SVGAGI (reference sequence). This CDR3 region has 14 residues. CDR3 residues: CASKNSYSNQPQHF. The CDR3 nucleotides are TGTGCCAGCAAGAACTCTTATAGCAATCAGCCCCAGCATTTT.